Below, one T cell receptor (beta chain) is given with its context. What it binds is unknown. A single record per CDR3 protein comes from TCRdb applying MiXCR to the RT-PCR reads. In the table there are over 400,000 distinct CDR3 sequences, 10% to 15% of which are singletons. The data derive from a study of response to subunit inactivated influenza vaccine. The CDR3 covers 14 residues. Trimming shortened V by 7 bases and J by 0 bases, and 12 bases separated the two germline ends. Germline lookup yields CDR1 MNHNS and CDR2 SASEGT. The study's findings and limits: Few additional T cells are recruited per seasonal influenza vaccination, authors suggested.

The gene calls are TRBV6-1 and TRBJ1-2; weak D call: TRBD1 (5 bases). This material consisted of PBMCs from blood, taken about 40 days after vaccination. The TCR originated in a man between 50 and 59 years old who received an inactivated influenza vaccine. This chain's CDR3 is CASTRLGANYGYTF. The CDR3 DNA reads TGTGCCAGCACCCGGTTGGGGGCTAACTATGGCTACACCTTC.